The 4 T cell receptor beta chains presented below share a single source sample, sequenced in a study of identical twins. Via MiXCR, TCRdb re-called the 5' RACE reads, giving one row per CDR3 protein. The sample consists of 1.5 million to 2 million distinct CDR3 sequences, roughly 35% of them appearing once. The specimen was cord blood. These receptors originate from a newborn girl in good health.

This clonotype was seen more than once but under ten times. V gene TRBV5-1 combines with J gene TRBJ2-4; D perhaps matches TRBD1 (6 bases). The last part of the DNA fits TRBJ2-7 better; the J call may be wrong. Germline V lookup: CDR1 SGHRS, CDR2 YFSETQ. CDR3 length: 15 residues. In DNA, the CDR3 is TGCGCCAGCAGCTTTAGGGGGTCTGCCCTCTACGAGCAGTACTTC. Amino acid sequence: CASSFRGSALYEQYF.

This clonotype was observed a few times. This chain joins TRBV20-1 and TRBJ2-5, with TRBD2 matching over 12 bases. J lost 4 bases, V lost 2 bases, and 2 bases had no gene match. The germline V gene has CDR1 DFQATT and CDR2 SNEGSKA (reference sequence). This CDR3 region has 14 residues. As DNA, the CDR3 is TGCAGTGCTAGACCGGGACTAGCGGGAGAGACCCAGTACTTC. It encodes CSARPGLAGETQYF.

The chain is built from TRBV7-2 and TRBJ1-5; unclear D gene. Between the trimmed V and J ends, which lost 1 base and 5 bases, there was a span of 12 bases. In germline, CDR1 is SGHTA, CDR2 FQGNSA. The CDR3 has 15 amino acids. CDR3 sequence: CASSLVAGADQPQHF. Here the CDR3 DNA reads TGTGCCAGCAGCTTAGTGGCCGGAGCTGATCAGCCCCAGCATTTT.

This clonotype was seen a few times. V and J are TRBV7-9 and TRBJ2-5; no clear D gene. The CDR3 loop spans 17 amino acids. V lost 1 base, J lost 2 bases, and 17 bases lay in between. Germline CDR1 is SEHNR and CDR2 is FQNEAQ (reference sequence). The CDR3 loop is CASSLGFIRLTQETQYF. CDR3 sequence (DNA): TGTGCCAGCAGCTTAGGTTTTATCCGCCTCACGCAAGAGACCCAGTACTTC.